This T cell receptor (beta chain) was captured in a study of cytomegalovirus exposure and HLA in healthy donors. Across the whole study: Across 350 to 500 genotyped donors, 65% to 90% landed in the Caucasian-associated ancestry cluster.

The junction had 9 bases not matched to a gene; V was cut back by 5 bases and J by 9 bases. Germline V gene sequence: CDR1 SGHAT, CDR2 FQNNGV. CDR3 length: 15 amino acids. Both 60 Vbeta primers and 13 Jbeta primers went into the PCR. Here immunoSEQ multiplex PCR was the method, and the copy in TCRdb shows in-frame clones only, minus some. Found here are about 150,000 clones; the top ten clones hold approximately 1.5%. V usage is TRBV11-2 and J usage is TRBJ1-6, with TRBD1 matching over 8 bases. The clonotype comes from a woman between 50 and 59 years old in good health and CMV-seronegative. Input material: PBMCs. The CDR3 coding sequence is TGTGCCAGCAGCCCTGGACAGGGCGAGCGTTCACCCCTCCACTTT. Translation: CASSPGQGERSPLHF.